The clone carrying this T cell receptor (beta chain) showed up many times. The target antigen is unknown. The sample comes from a study of CD8+CD57+ T cells in acquired aplastic anemia. About the research overall: DNA per sorted CD4+ or CD8+ sample ranged roughly 0.19 to 27.4 ug, averaging roughly 3.3 ug. Some 9.9 million reads, on average, were obtained for CD4+ cells from healthy donors. Study results and caveats: Sharing between patients and controls was observed for twenty-nine CD8+ CDR3 sequences. Between patients and controls, CD8+ Simpson's diversity did not vary significantly.

Using genomic DNA as the template, TCR beta VDJ and CDR3 profiling was carried out. TCRdb itself ran the reads through MiXCR, one entry per CDR3 protein. The sample has 190,000 or so distinct CDR3 sequences, approximately 60% seen once. The germline CDR1 and CDR2 sequences are LNHDA and SQIVND (reference sequence). The CDR3 has 18 residues. J was trimmed by 4 bases and V by 6 bases; bases with no gene match: 20. This TCR was sampled from a human donor in good health. The chain has TRBV19 and TRBJ1-1; TRBD1 agrees at 7 bases. Sequenced: sorted CD4+, CD8+, or CD8+CD57+ T cells (not recorded which) from PBMCs. CDR3 protein: CASRVRQGLLLVTTEAFF. The DNA of the CDR3 is TGTGCCAGTAGGGTCCGACAGGGCCTTCTTCTCGTGACCACTGAAGCTTTCTTT. The full variable domain, with the rest looked up from reference TRBV19 and TRBJ1-1, is DGGITQSPKYLFRKEGQNVTLSCEQNLNHDAMYWYRQDPGQGLRLIYYSQIVNDFQKGDIAEGYSVSREKKESFPLTVTSAQKNPTAFYLCASRVRQGLLLVTTEAFFGQGTRLTVV.